This T cell receptor (beta chain) was identified in a study of OX40 agonist ivuxolimab in advanced cancers. Study-wide background: Allowance was made for prior anti-PD-1, anti-PD-L1 or anti-CTLA-4 therapy, and about 40% had some. General study findings and limits: Partial responders at 0.1-3.0 mg/kg had among the lowest clonal expansion.

Regarding this clone: Its specificity is not known.

Collection of blood occurred at baseline, at cycle 4 day 1, and at cycle 7 day 1. Germline V lookup: CDR1 LNHNV, CDR2 YYDKDF (reference sequence). V lost 0 bases and J lost 4; bases outside the gene matches: 8. The CDR3 totals 18 residues. TCRdb's table, derived via immunoSEQ multiplex PCR, lists solely in-frame clones and lacks some. The sample lists about 15,000 clones; roughly 77% were seen once. Specimen: CD4+ or CD8+ T cells sorted from blood, collected in a trial of the OX40 agonist ivuxolimab. The sequence was obtained from an adult with an advanced solid tumor such as melanoma, head and neck, liver or kidney cancer. The chain couples TRBV15 to TRBJ2-3, with 12 bases that match TRBD2. The CDR3, as DNA: TGTGCCACCAGCAGAGAACTAGCGGGGGGCAATGAGGCAGATACGCAGTATTTT. Its translation: CATSRELAGGNEADTQYF.